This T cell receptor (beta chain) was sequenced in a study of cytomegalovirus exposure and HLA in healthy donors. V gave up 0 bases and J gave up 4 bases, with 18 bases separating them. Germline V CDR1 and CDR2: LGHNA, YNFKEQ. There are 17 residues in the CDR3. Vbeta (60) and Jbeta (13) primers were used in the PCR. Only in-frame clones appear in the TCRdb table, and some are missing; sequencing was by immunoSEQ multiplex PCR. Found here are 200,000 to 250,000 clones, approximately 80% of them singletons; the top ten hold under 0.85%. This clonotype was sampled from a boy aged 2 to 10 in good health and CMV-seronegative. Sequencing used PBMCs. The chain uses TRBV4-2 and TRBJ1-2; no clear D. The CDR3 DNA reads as TGTGCCAGCAGCCAAGATATGGCCTCCCCCTTGCCCTATGGCTACACCTTC. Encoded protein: CASSQDMASPLPYGYTF.